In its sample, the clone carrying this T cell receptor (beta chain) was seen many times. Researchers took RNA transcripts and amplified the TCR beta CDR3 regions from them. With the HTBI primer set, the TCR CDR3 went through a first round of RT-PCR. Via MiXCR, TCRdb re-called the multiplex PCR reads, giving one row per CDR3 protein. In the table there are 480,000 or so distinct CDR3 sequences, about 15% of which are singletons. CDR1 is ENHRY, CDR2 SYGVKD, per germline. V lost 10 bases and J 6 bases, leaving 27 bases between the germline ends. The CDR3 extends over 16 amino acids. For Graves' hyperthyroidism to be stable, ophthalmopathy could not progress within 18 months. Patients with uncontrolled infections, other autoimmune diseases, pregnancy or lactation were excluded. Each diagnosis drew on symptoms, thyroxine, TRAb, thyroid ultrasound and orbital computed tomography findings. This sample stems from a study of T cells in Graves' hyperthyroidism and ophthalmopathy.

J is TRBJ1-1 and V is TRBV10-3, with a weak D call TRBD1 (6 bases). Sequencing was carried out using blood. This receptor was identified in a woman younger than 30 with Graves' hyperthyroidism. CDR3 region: CASNQGGAVSVPEAFF. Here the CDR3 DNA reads TGTGCCAGTAATCAAGGGGGGGCGGTCTCGGTACCTGAAGCTTTCTTT.